This T cell receptor (beta chain) was sequenced in a study of blood T cell repertoires in COVID-19. Repertoires were generated with immunoSEQ multiplex PCR, while TCRdb's copy carries only in-frame clones and drops some. There are a few hundred thousand clones in the sample; roughly 90% occur only once, and around 0.9% lies in the top ten. The CDR3 runs 12 residues. V was shortened by 4 bases and J by 4 bases, with 8 bases between the two germline ends. Germline CDR1 is SQVTM and CDR2 is ANQGSEA. Material for sequencing was PBMCs or T cells enriched from blood (not recorded which). This receptor was taken from a woman aged 25 to 39 who had recovered from COVID-19. The V call is TRBV29-1, the J call TRBJ1-3; D ambiguous. CDR3 protein: CSVGATGNTIYF. The CDR3 DNA sequence: TGCAGCGTTGGGGCGACCGGAAACACCATATATTTT.